This paragraph reports one T cell receptor beta chain. Its specificity is unknown. For TCR beta, libraries came from quantitative 5'-RACE with molecular barcodes. Each CDR3 protein gets one entry after TCRdb re-called the 5' RACE reads with MiXCR. This sample has 220,000 or so distinct CDR3 sequences; roughly a tenth occur once, and the top ten carry roughly 23%. The data were taken from a study of CD8 T cells in ankylosing spondylitis. Study-wide points: Matched synovial fluid from ankylosing spondylitis patients was reported to be enriched for disease-linked clones. What seemed typical of ankylosing spondylitis blood was a TCR beta motif built from eight highly homologous variants. Certain motif variants had earlier appeared in reactive arthritis synovial fluid and blood.

Losses at the gene ends were 4 bases for V and 0 bases for J; bases not matched to a gene: 6. Per germline, CDR1 SGHDT and CDR2 YYEEEE. This CDR3 region has 16 residues. Input material: blood, either unsorted or a sorted T cell fraction (not recorded which). The chain combines TRBV5-6 with TRBJ2-1, with TRBD2 matching over 8 bases. The clonotype originates from a male donor with ankylosing spondylitis or in good health (not recorded which). CDR3 amino acids: CASSPGGTPSYNEQFF. CDR3 in DNA: TGTGCCAGCAGCCCGGGGGGGACACCCTCCTACAATGAGCAGTTCTTC.